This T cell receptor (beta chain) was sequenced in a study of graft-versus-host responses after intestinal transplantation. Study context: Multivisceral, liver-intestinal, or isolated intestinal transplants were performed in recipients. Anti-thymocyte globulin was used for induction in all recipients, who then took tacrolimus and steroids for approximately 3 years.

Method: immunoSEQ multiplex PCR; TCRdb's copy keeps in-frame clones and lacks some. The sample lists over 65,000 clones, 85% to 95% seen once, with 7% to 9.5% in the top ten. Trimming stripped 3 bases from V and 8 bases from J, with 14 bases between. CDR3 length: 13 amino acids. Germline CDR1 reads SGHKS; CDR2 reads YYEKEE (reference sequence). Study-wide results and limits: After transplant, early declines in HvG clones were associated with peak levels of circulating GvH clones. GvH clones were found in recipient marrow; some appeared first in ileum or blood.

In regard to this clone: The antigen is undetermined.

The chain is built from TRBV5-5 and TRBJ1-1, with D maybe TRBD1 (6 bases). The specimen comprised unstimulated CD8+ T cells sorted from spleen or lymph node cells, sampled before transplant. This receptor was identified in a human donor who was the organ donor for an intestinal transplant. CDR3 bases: TGTGCCAGCAGCTCGATCGGGGGCGAAGAAGCTTTCTTT. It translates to CASSSIGGEEAFF.